This TCR beta chain was sequenced for a study of identical twins. This clonotype has only a few counts. MiXCR, run by TCRdb on the 5' RACE reads, gives a single entry per CDR3 protein. The data hold 540,000 or so distinct CDR3 sequences, with around 22% observed a single time. The CDR3 has 18 amino acids. The V and J ends lost 4 bases and 4 bases, in that order; junction bases with no gene match: 18. From germline, CDR1 is SGHAT and CDR2 FQNNGV. These data were also filed under a second study, of yellow fever vaccine responses in identical twins.

This receptor was identified in a woman aged 18-29 years in good health. The V gene is TRBV11-2, the J gene TRBJ2-7; 8 bases match TRBD2. The sample consisted of CD4+ T cells sorted from blood. CDR3 nucleotide sequence: TGTGCCAGCAGCTCGGGGGGGCGGAGGGAGAGCTTCGGGTACGAGCAGTACTTC. Its translation is CASSSGGRRESFGYEQYF.